This is a list of T cell receptor beta chains from one sample in a study of T cells in localized non-small cell lung cancer. Measured with immunoSEQ multiplex PCR; TCRdb has only the in-frame clones, and not every one. The table lists about 1,800 clones, roughly a quarter of them singletons. The input for sequencing was lung tumor tissue, taken before any cancer treatment. These receptors were collected from a woman between 35 and 75 years old with stage I lung adenocarcinoma. CDR3s include the opening cysteine and the closing phenylalanine or tryptophan. The size of a clone is reported for some rows only, either as once, few or many, or as a class for expanded clones.

cdr3_aa: CAWRVEDRDRANYGYTF; cdr3_length: 17; v_call: TRBV30; clone_size: few
cdr3_aa: CASSLGPPTGMNEKLFF; cdr3_length: 17; v_call: TRBV11-3; clone_size: few
cdr3_aa: CASGTGGLNTEAFF; cdr3_length: 14; v_call: TRBV6-8; clone_size: few
cdr3_aa: CASRSGAGAYEQYF; cdr3_length: 14; v_call: TRBV19; clone_size: few
cdr3_aa: CASSLTAGGQHEQYF; cdr3_length: 15; v_call: TRBV11-3; clone_size: .
cdr3_aa: CSVGIGLAGVYEQYF; cdr3_length: 15; v_call: TRBV29-1; clone_size: .
cdr3_aa: CAWSVWGESEEQYF; cdr3_length: 14; v_call: TRBV30; clone_size: few
cdr3_aa: CSVVAQGAYEQYF; cdr3_length: 13; v_call: TRBV29-1; clone_size: large
cdr3_aa: CASSSTTDRGNGNTIYF; cdr3_length: 17; v_call: TRBV18; clone_size: .
cdr3_aa: CASSAQEGANTGELFF; cdr3_length: 16; v_call: TRBV11-3; clone_size: .
cdr3_aa: CASSSNPGPGWPQHF; cdr3_length: 15; v_call: TRBV11-3; clone_size: .
cdr3_aa: CASSVDRVYTEAFF; cdr3_length: 14; v_call: TRBV9; clone_size: medium-sized
cdr3_aa: CSVNGQFNTKNIQYF; cdr3_length: 15; v_call: TRBV29-1; clone_size: few
cdr3_aa: CASSFLSTGRTDTQYF; cdr3_length: 16; v_call: TRBV11-3; clone_size: few
cdr3_aa: CASSQAEGAVSSYEQYF; cdr3_length: 17; v_call: TRBV1; clone_size: .
cdr3_aa: CASSPAGRYNEQFF; cdr3_length: 14; v_call: TRBV7-5; clone_size: few
cdr3_aa: CASSSSASTYEQYF; cdr3_length: 14; v_call: TRBV19; clone_size: .
cdr3_aa: CASSYSGAYEQYF; cdr3_length: 13; v_call: TRBV6-8; clone_size: medium-sized
cdr3_aa: CASSLAGGSGNTIYF; cdr3_length: 15; v_call: TRBV5-1; clone_size: .